This T cell receptor (beta chain) originates from a study of technical replicates of blood from several donors (dated 2017 in TCRdb). V loses 6 bases at its end and J loses 7 bases; junction bases beyond the gene matches: 3. Including cysteine and phenylalanine, the CDR3 has 12 amino acids. Left in the record is the CDR3 DNA by itself, 36 bases read in frame from the first base. In the germline V gene (reference sequence), CDR1 corresponds to LNHDA and CDR2 to SQIVND. The protocol used for the library was the immunoSEQ multiplex PCR assay. Held by TCRdb, this immuneACCESS table contains in-frame sequences only and omits some clones. Under half of the omission traces to an unresolved V gene where checked; the cause of the rest is unknown. This sample is represented by about 60,000 clones; 80% to 90% of them were singletons. The ten largest account for roughly 5.6% of the sample. Points on this clone: Its binding antigen is unknown. Within one base of it there is no much larger clone, and no base qualities were kept.

The source is a human donor in good health. Some clones in this sample may be carry-over from other donors' samples. The chain is encoded by TRBV19 joined to TRBJ1-1; 9 nucleotides in the junction match TRBD1. Source material: PBMCs. DNA sequence: TGTGCCAGTAGCGACAGGGGGATTGAAGCTTTCTTT. Translation gives CASSDRGIEAFF. With the rest looked up from the reference TRBV19 and TRBJ1-1 genes rather than sequenced, the full variable domain is DGGITQSPKYLFRKEGQNVTLSCEQNLNHDAMYWYRQDPGQGLRLIYYSQIVNDFQKGDIAEGYSVSREKKESFPLTVTSAQKNPTAFYLCASSDRGIEAFFGQGTRLTVV.